Following are 4 T cell receptor beta chains from one sample sequenced in a study of human T cells and chemical hapten exposure. TCRdb ran MiXCR on the RACE reads and lists one entry per CDR3 protein. The sample contains tens of thousands of distinct CDR3 sequences, roughly 6.7% of which appear only once. The time point denotes: pre-sensitization, week 0. The sample's treatment: therapeutic diphenylcyclopropenone sensitization with weekly scalp DPC. Sequenced material: whole blood, taken in connection with sensitization to the hapten diphenylcyclopropenone (DPC). Receptors originate from a woman younger than 45 with alopecia areata. Some clones in this sample may be carry-over from other donors' samples.

This clonotype has only a few counts. This chain joins TRBV7-6 and TRBJ1-4; D is unresolved. Trimming removed 1 base from V and 8 bases from J, with 14 bases in between. The CDR3 length is 15 residues. CDR1 and CDR2 from the germline V gene are SGHVS and FNYEAQ. The CDR3 nucleotides are TGTGCCAGCAGCTTAGGTGGCGGCTATACGGAAAAACTGTTTTTT. Residues: CASSLGGGYTEKLFF.

The chain joins TRBV9 to TRBJ2-5; 13 bases are a match to TRBD2. Germline lookup yields CDR1 SGDLS and CDR2 YYNGEE. This CDR3 spans 16 amino acids. V was pared by 4 bases and J by 5 bases, with 8 bases of the junction left unmatched. In DNA form, the CDR3 reads TGTGCCAGCAGCCCAGGGACTAGCGGGGTTTCGGAGACCCAGTACTTC. Translated, it gives CASSPGTSGVSETQYF.

This clonotype was counted at least ten times. This chain joins TRBV3-1 and TRBJ1-2; no reliable D call. The germline V gene encodes CDR1 LGHDT and CDR2 YNNKEL (reference sequence). The CDR3 totals 14 residues. The ends were cut back, 0 bases at V and 5 bases at J, with 10 bases in the middle. In nucleotides, the CDR3 is TGTGCCAGCAGCCAAGATTCTGTTTTTTATGGCTACACCTTC. Its protein is CASSQDSVFYGYTF.

The chain is built from TRBV4-2 and TRBJ1-1; possibly TRBD1 for D (6 bases). Germline CDR1 is LGHNA and CDR2 is YNFKEQ. The length of the CDR3 is 16 residues. V was shortened by 0 bases and J by 2 bases, with 13 bases between the two germline ends. CDR3 in amino acids: CASSQDGHRVNTEAFF. The CDR3 DNA sequence: TGTGCCAGCAGCCAAGATGGACACAGGGTAAACACTGAAGCTTTCTTT.